The T cell receptor (beta chain) described here comes from a study of cytomegalovirus exposure and HLA in healthy donors. This clone has a single count. PCR was performed using 60 Vbeta and 13 Jbeta primers. The repertoire was sequenced with immunoSEQ multiplex PCR; TCRdb's copy has only in-frame clones and lacks some. Of more than 95,000 clones listed, over 60% are singletons. Sequenced input: PBMCs. This TCR was sampled from a woman between 18 and 29 years old in good health and CMV-seropositive.

The chain's CDR3 is CASSLDFASGTPGELFF. The CDR3, as DNA: TGCGCCAGCAGCTTGGACTTTGCTAGCGGGACCCCCGGGGAGCTGTTTTTT. J is TRBJ2-2 and V is TRBV5-1; 9 nucleotides agree with TRBD2. This CDR3 has 17 residues. Unmatched junction bases numbered 9, after V lost 0 bases and J lost 6 bases. CDR1 is SGHRS, CDR2 YFSETQ, per germline.